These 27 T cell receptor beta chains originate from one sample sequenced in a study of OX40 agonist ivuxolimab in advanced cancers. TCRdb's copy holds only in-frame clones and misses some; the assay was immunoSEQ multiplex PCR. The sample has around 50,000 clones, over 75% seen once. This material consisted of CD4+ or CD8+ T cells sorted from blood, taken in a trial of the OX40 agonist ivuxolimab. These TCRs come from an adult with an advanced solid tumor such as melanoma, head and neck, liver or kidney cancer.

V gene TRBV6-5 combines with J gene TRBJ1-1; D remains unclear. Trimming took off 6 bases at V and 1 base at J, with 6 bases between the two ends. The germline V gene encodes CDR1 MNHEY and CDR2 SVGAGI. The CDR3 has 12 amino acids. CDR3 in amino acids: CASRRANTEAFF. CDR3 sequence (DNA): TGTGCCAGCAGACGGGCGAACACTGAAGCTTTCTTT.

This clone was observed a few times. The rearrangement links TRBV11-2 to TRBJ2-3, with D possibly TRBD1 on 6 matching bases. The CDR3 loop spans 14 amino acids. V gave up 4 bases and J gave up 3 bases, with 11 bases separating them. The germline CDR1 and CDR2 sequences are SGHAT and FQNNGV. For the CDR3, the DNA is TGTGCCAGCAGCTCTCAGGGGATAACAGATACGCAGTATTTT. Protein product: CASSSQGITDTQYF. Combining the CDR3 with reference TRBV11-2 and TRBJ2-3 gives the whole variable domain EAGVAQSPRYKIIEKRQSVAFWCNPISGHATLYWYQQILGQGPKLLIQFQNNGVVDDSQLPKDRFSAERLKGVDSTLKIQPAKLEDSAVYLCASSSQGITDTQYFGPGTRLTVL.

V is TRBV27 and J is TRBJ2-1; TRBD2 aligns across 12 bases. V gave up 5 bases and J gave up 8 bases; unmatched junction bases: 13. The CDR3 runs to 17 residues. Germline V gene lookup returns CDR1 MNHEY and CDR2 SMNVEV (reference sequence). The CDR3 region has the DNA TGTGCCAGCAGTCCTGGGAGGTGGACTAGCGGGACGTATGAGCAGTTCTTC. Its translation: CASSPGRWTSGTYEQFF.

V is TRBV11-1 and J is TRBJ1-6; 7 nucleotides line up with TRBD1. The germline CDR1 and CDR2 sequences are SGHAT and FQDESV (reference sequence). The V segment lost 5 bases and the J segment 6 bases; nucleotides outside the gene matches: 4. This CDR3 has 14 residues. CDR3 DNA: TGTGCCAGCAGCCGACAGGGCGGTAATTCACCCCTCCACTTT. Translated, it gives CASSRQGGNSPLHF.

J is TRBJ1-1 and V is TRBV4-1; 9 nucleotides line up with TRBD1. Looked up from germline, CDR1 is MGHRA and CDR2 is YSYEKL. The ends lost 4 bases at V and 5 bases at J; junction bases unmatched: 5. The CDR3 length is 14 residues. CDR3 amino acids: CASSLWTGVTEAFF. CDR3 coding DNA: TGCGCCAGCAGCCTTTGGACAGGGGTGACTGAAGCTTTCTTT.

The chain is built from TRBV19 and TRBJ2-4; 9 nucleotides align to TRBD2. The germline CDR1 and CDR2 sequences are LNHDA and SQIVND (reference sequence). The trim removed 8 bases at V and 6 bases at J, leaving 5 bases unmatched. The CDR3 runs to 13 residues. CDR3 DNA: TGTGCCAGTTCCGTAGCGGGAGCAAACATTCAGTACTTC. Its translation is CASSVAGANIQYF.

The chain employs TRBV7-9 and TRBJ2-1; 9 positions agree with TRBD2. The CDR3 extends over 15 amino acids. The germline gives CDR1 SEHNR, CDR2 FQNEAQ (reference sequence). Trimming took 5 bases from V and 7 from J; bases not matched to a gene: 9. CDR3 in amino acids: CASSRIAGAPNEQFF. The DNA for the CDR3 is TGTGCCAGCAGCCGGATAGCGGGAGCCCCGAATGAGCAGTTCTTC.

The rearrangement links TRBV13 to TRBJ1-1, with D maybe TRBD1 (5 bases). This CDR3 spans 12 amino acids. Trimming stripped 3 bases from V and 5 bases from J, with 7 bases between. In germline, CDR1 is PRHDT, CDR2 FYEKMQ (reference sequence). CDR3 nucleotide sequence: TGTGCCAGCAGCTTTAGGGGAACTGAAGCTTTCTTT. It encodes CASSFRGTEAFF. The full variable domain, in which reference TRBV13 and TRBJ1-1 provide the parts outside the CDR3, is AAGVIQSPRHLIKEKRETATLKCYPIPRHDTVYWYQQGPGQDPQFLISFYEKMQSDKGSIPDRFSAQQFSDYHSELNMSSLELGDSALYFCASSFRGTEAFFGQGTRLTVV.

CDR3 sequence: CASSGRGGYEQYF. The CDR3 DNA sequence: TGCGCCAGCAGTGGGAGGGGGGGCTACGAGCAGTACTTC. The chain combines TRBV10-1 with TRBJ2-7, with a possible D match to TRBD2 (7 bases). This CDR3 is built from 13 residues. Between the trimmed V and J ends, which lost 4 bases and 3 bases, there was a span of 10 bases. Per germline, CDR1 WNHNN and CDR2 SYGVQD (reference sequence).

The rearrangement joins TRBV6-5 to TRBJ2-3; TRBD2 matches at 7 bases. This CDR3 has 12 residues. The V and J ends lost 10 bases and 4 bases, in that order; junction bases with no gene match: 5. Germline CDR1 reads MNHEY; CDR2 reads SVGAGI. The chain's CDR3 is CATGLVADTQYF. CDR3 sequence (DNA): TGTGCCACCGGACTAGTGGCAGATACGCAGTATTTT.

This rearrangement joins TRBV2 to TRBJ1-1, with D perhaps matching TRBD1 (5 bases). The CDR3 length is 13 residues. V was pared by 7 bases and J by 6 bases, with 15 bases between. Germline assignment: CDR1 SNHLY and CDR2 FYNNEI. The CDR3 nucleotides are TGTGCCAGCACGAACCTCGGGGGGGCTGAAGCTTTCTTT. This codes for CASTNLGGAEAFF.

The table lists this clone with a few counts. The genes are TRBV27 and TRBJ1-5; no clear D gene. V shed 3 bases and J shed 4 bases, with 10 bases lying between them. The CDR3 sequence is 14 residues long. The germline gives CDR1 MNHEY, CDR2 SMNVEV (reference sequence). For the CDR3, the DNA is TGTGCCAGCAGTTTGCAAGGGCGTAATCAGCCCCAGCATTTT. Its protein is CASSLQGRNQPQHF.

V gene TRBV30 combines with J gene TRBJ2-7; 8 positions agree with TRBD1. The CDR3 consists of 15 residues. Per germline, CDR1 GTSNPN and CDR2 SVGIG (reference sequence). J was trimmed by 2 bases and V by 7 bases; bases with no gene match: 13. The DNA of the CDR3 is TGTGCCTCCACCTTCCTTGGACAGGGAGCCTACGAGCAGTACTTC. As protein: CASTFLGQGAYEQYF.

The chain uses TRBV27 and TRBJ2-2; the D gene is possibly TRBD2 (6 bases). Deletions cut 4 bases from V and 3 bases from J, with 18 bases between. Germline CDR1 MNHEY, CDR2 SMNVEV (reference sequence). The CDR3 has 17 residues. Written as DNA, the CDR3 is TGTGCCAGCAGTTCTCCCGCCGGGGGAGACTACACCGGGGAGCTGTTTTTT. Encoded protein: CASSSPAGGDYTGELFF.

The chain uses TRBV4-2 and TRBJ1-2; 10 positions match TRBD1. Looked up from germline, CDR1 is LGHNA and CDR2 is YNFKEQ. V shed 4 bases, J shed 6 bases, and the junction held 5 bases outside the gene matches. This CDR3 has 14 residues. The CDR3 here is CASSLGQGGNGYTF. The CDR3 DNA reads TGTGCCAGCAGCCTCGGACAGGGGGGAAATGGCTACACCTTC.

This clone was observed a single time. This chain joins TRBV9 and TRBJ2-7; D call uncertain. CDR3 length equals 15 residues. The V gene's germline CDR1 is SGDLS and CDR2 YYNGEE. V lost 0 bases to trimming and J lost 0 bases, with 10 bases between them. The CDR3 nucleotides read TGTGCCAGCAGCGTAGGTGTAGGAAGCTCCTACGAGCAGTACTTC. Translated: CASSVGVGSSYEQYF.

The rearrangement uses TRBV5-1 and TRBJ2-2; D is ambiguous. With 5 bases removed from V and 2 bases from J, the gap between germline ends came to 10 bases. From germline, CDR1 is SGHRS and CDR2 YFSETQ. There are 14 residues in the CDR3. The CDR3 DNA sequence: TGCGCCAGCAGTCAGGAGTTCAACACCGGGGAGCTGTTTTTT. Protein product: CASSQEFNTGELFF.

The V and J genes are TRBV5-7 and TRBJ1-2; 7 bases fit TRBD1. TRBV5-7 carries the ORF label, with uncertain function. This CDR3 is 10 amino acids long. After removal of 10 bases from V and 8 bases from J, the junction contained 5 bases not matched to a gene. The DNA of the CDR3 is TGTGCCCGAGGGGGCGACGGCTACACCTTC. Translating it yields CARGGDGYTF.

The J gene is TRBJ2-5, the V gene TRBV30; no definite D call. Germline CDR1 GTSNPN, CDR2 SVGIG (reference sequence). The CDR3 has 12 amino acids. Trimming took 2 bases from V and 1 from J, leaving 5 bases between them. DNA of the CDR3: TGTGCCTGGAGTTCACCCCAAGAGACCCAGTACTTC. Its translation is CAWSSPQETQYF. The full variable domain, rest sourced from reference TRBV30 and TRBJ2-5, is SQTIHQWPATLVQPVGSPLSLECTVEGTSNPNLYWYRQAAGRGLQLLFYSVGIGQISSEVPQNLSASRPQDRQFILSSKKLLLSDSGFYLCAWSSPQETQYFGPGTRLLVL.

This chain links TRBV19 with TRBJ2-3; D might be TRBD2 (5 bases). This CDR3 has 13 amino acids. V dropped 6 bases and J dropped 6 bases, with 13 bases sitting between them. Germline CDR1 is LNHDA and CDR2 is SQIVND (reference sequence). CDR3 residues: CASSPGVPDTQYF. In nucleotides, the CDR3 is TGTGCCAGTAGCCCCGGGGTGCCGGATACGCAGTATTTT.

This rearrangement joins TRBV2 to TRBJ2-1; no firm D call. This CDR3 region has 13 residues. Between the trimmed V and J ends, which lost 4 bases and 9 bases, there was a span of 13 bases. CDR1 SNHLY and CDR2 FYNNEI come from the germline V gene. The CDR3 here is CASSGEALLEQFF. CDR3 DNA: TGTGCCAGCAGTGGAGAGGCGCTTCTTGAGCAGTTCTTC.

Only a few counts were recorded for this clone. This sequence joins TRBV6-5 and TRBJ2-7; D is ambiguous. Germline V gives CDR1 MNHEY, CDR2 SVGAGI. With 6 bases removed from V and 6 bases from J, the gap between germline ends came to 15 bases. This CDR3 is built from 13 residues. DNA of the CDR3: TGTGCCAGCAGCAGAGGCACACGGACCGAGCAGTACTTC. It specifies CASSRGTRTEQYF.

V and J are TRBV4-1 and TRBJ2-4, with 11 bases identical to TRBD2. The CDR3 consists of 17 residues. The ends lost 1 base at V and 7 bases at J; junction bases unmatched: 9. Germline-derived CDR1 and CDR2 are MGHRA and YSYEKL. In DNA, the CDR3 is TGCGCCAGCAGCCAAGGGAGACCTAGCGGGAGGAGGAACATTCAGTACTTC. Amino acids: CASSQGRPSGRRNIQYF.

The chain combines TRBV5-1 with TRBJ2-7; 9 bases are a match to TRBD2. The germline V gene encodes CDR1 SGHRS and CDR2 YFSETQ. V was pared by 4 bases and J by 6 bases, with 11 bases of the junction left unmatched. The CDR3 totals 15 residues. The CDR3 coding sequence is TGCGCCAGCAGCCCACGTTTAGCGGGAGTGGCCGAGCAGTACTTC. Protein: CASSPRLAGVAEQYF. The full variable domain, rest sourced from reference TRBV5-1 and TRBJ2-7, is KAGVTQTPRYLIKTRGQQVTLSCSPISGHRSVSWYQQTPGQGLQFLFEYFSETQRNKGNFPGRFSGRQFSNSRSEMNVSTLELGDSALYLCASSPRLAGVAEQYFGPGTRLTVT.

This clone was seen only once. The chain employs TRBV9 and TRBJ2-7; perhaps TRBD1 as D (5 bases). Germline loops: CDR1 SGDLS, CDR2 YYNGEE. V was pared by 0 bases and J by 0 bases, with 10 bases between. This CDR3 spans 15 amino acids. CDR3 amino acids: CASSVVAGYSYEQYF. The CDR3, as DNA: TGTGCCAGCAGCGTAGTAGCAGGGTACTCCTACGAGCAGTACTTC.

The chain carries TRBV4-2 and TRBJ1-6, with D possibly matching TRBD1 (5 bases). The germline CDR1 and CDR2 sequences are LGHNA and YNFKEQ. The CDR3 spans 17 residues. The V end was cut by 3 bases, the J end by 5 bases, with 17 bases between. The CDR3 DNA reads TGTGCCAGCAGCCACGCCCTGGGGGGGGTAAATAATTCACCCCTCCACTTT. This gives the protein CASSHALGGVNNSPLHF.

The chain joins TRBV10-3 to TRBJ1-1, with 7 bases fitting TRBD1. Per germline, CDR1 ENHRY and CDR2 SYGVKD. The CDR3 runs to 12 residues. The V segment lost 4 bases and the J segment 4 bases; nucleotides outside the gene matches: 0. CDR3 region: CAISAGGTEAFF. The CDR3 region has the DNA TGTGCCATCAGTGCAGGGGGCACTGAAGCTTTCTTT.